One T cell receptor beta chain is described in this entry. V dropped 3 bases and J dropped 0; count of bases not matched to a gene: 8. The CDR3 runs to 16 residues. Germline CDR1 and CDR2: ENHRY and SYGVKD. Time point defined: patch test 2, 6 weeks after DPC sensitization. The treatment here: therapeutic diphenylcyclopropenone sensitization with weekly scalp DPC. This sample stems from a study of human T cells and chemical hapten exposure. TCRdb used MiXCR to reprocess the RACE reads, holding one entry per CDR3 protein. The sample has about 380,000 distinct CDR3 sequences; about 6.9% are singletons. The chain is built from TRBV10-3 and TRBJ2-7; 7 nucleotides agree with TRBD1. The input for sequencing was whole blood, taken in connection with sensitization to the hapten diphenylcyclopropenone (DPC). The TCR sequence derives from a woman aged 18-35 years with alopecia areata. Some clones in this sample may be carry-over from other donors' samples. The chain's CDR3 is CAISDSGTESSYEQYF. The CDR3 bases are TGTGCCATCAGTGATTCCGGGACAGAAAGCTCCTACGAGCAGTACTTC.